This TCR beta chain was sequenced for a study of CD8+ T cells in alopecia areata. As for the study in general: A regimen of oral tofacitinib, 5 to 10 mg twice daily, was given to treated patients. The investigators scored severity in treated patients by the percentage of affected scalp area. Points from the study as a whole: Scalp clonality decreased significantly with tofacitinib, and so did expanded CD8+ clones among the top 100.

Treatment denoted: oral pan-JAK inhibitor, 5-10 mg twice daily. Punch biopsies of lesional scalp, plus peripheral blood, were taken from alopecia areata patients. With regard to this clone: Its target is unknown.

Germline CDR1 reads KGHSH; CDR2 reads LQKENI. Trimming stripped 5 bases from V and 0 bases from J, with 7 bases between. The CDR3 has 13 residues. Investigators isolated RNA and reverse transcribed it into cDNA to act as the sequencing template. Sequencing used immunoSEQ multiplex PCR; TCRdb keeps in-frame clones, though not all of them. The profile covers about 250,000 clones, with approximately 60% appearing a single time and 0.9% to 0.95% taken by the ten largest. This chain links TRBV18 with TRBJ2-5, with D unresolved. This sample comprised CD4+ T cells sorted from blood, obtained at approximately week 52, from a patient treated with tofacitinib. The clonotype comes from a human donor with alopecia areata. CDR3 in amino acids: CASSALNQETQYF. Written as DNA, the CDR3 is TGTGCCAGCTCAGCGTTGAACCAAGAGACCCAGTACTTC.